Presented here are 2 T cell receptor beta chains from one specimen sequenced in a study of vaccination and CD4 T cells after COVID-19. Cultured CD4+ T cell DNA was sequenced using the Oncomine TCR Beta short-read assay. In TCRdb, the PCR reads were re-called with MiXCR into one record per CDR3 protein. The data hold 15,000 to 20,000 distinct CDR3 sequences, with roughly 51% observed a single time. Their antigen targets remain unknown. Treatment indicated: roughly 10-day PBMC culture with coronavirus spike peptide pools or control peptides (ViraFEST assay). The sequenced material came from CD4+ T cells from blood, cultured in vitro. These TCRs come from a human donor who had recovered from COVID-19.

The rearrangement uses TRBV20-1 and TRBJ2-1, with 11 bases matching TRBD2. The V gene's germline CDR1 is DFQATT and CDR2 SNEGSKA (reference sequence). Germline trimming cut 2 bases from V and 3 bases from J; bases unmatched to any gene: 12. The CDR3 covers 18 residues. The CDR3: CSARSFSGRAGGYNEQFF. The CDR3 DNA reads TGCAGTGCTAGATCATTTAGCGGGAGGGCCGGTGGCTACAATGAGCAGTTCTTC.

This clonotype is termed medium-sized. The chain joins TRBV5-1 to TRBJ1-6; possible D gene TRBD1, 6 bases. Germline V gene data show CDR1 as SGHRS and CDR2 as YFSETQ. The CDR3 totals 16 residues. V dropped 0 bases and J dropped 7 bases, with 14 bases sitting between them. CDR3 sequence (DNA): TGCGCCAGCAGCTTGGACGAACAGGGCGAGAATTCACCCCTCCACTTT. Protein: CASSLDEQGENSPLHF.